One sample yielded the 27 T cell receptor beta chains listed below, sequenced in a study of CD8 T cells in ankylosing spondylitis. TCRdb reprocessed the 5' RACE reads via MiXCR and lists one record per CDR3 protein. The sample contains 240,000 or so distinct CDR3 sequences, 8% to 9.5% of which appear only once. The material sequenced was blood, either unsorted or a sorted T cell fraction (not recorded which). The receptors come from a male donor with ankylosing spondylitis or in good health (not recorded which).

This clonotype has just a few counts. The CDR3 DNA is TGTGCCAGCACCACACCGAGCTCTGGGGCCAACGTCCTGACTTTC. It translates to CASTTPSSGANVLTF. The chain is built from TRBV6-2 or TRBV6-3 and TRBJ2-6, with D unclear. The CDR3 is made up of 15 amino acids. Trimming stripped 7 bases from V and 0 bases from J, with 10 bases between. Per the germline V gene, CDR1 is MNHEY and CDR2 is SVGEGT.

The sample holds many counts of this clonotype. The chain uses TRBV7-2 and TRBJ2-1; D is unclear. The length of the CDR3 is 16 residues. Germline values: CDR1 SGHTA, CDR2 FQGNSA. V lost 1 base and J lost 8, with 18 bases in between. The CDR3 sequence is CASSLGNLGRLDEQFF. CDR3 DNA sequence: TGTGCCAGCAGCTTAGGGAATCTCGGCCGGTTGGATGAGCAGTTCTTC.

This clonotype came up many times. The chain joins TRBV24-1 to TRBJ2-1; no clear D gene. CDR3 length: 11 residues. Deletions cut 6 bases from V and 9 bases from J, with 8 bases between. Germline lookup yields CDR1 KGHDR and CDR2 SFDVKD. The CDR3 nucleotides are TGTGCCACCAGTCTTAACAGTGAGCAGTTCTTC. It translates to CATSLNSEQFF.

The rearrangement joins TRBV19 to TRBJ1-2; D gene ambiguous. Germline CDR1 is LNHDA and CDR2 is SQIVND (reference sequence). Trimming left V 3 bases short and J 6 bases short, with 11 bases between. There are 13 residues in the CDR3. Here the CDR3 DNA reads TGTGCCAGTAGTATGTCACGGATAAATGGCTACACCTTC. Encoded protein: CASSMSRINGYTF.

This clonotype was counted ten times or more. The J gene is TRBJ1-5, the V gene TRBV7-2, with D maybe TRBD1 (6 bases). The CDR3 sequence is 14 residues long. Trimming shortened V by 4 bases and J by 5 bases, and 12 bases separated the two germline ends. Germline loops: CDR1 SGHTA, CDR2 FQGNSA. This CDR3 is CASSSTGGYQPQHF. Here the CDR3 DNA reads TGTGCCAGCAGCTCGACAGGTGGTTATCAGCCCCAGCATTTT.

The genes are TRBV18 and TRBJ1-1; D unresolved. The length of the CDR3 is 14 residues. V was clipped by 3 bases and J by 1 base, with 9 bases between them. Per germline, CDR1 KGHSH and CDR2 LQKENI. Written as DNA, the CDR3 is TGTGCCAGCTCACCGTCTGCGGGGAACACTGAAGCTTTCTTT. Residues: CASSPSAGNTEAFF.

This clonotype has ten or more counts. V gene TRBV29-1 combines with J gene TRBJ2-7; 7 bases match TRBD1. Trimming cost V 1 base and J 1 base; bases outside gene matches: 4. The CDR3 has 14 amino acids. The germline V gene encodes CDR1 SQVTM and CDR2 ANQGSEA. CDR3 sequence (DNA): TGCAGCGTTGAAGGGGACAGCCCTTCCTACGAGCAGTACTTC. Amino acids: CSVEGDSPSYEQYF.

The sample holds many counts of this clonotype. The CDR3 DNA reads as TGCGCCAGCAGCCAAGACCGTTCCGGTAGCTCCTACAATGAGCAGTTCTTC. Protein sequence: CASSQDRSGSSYNEQFF. This chain connects TRBV4-3 to TRBJ2-1; D is unclear. Germline assignment: CDR1 LGHNA and CDR2 YSLEER. The CDR3 covers 17 residues. V lost 0 bases and J lost 0, with 12 bases in between.

This clonotype was seen repeatedly, ten times or more. The chain combines TRBV30 with TRBJ1-1, with unresolved D. CDR1 GTSNPN and CDR2 SVGIG come from the germline V gene (reference sequence). The CDR3 runs 14 residues. V lost 0 bases and J 0 bases, leaving 8 bases between the germline ends. CDR3 nucleotides: TGTGCCTGGAGTGTACAAGGAGTGAACACTGAAGCTTTCTTT. Translating it yields CAWSVQGVNTEAFF. The whole variable domain, remainder taken from reference TRBV30 and TRBJ1-1, is SQTIHQWPATLVQPVGSPLSLECTVEGTSNPNLYWYRQAAGRGLQLLFYSVGIGQISSEVPQNLSASRPQDRQFILSSKKLLLSDSGFYLCAWSVQGVNTEAFFGQGTRLTVV.

This clonotype has at least ten counts. The chain has TRBV20-1 and TRBJ2-1; TRBD2 aligns across 8 bases. This CDR3 spans 15 amino acids. V was clipped by 4 bases and J by 7 bases; unmatched bases: 12. Looked up from germline, CDR1 is DFQATT and CDR2 is SNEGSKA (reference sequence). CDR3 coding DNA: TGCAGTGCTAAGGGAGGGACTAGTTGGTGGAATGAGCAGTTCTTC. Translation: CSAKGGTSWWNEQFF.

This clonotype was picked up many times. The rearrangement uses TRBV7-9 and TRBJ2-1; 7 nucleotides align to TRBD2. Germline V gene lookup returns CDR1 SEHNR and CDR2 FQNEAQ (reference sequence). Germline trimming cut 5 bases from V and 4 bases from J; bases unmatched to any gene: 8. There are 15 residues in the CDR3. The CDR3 sequence: CASSPPGGLYNEQFF. CDR3 coding DNA: TGTGCCAGCAGCCCCCCGGGGGGACTGTACAATGAGCAGTTCTTC.

In this sample, this clonotype turned up many times. This rearrangement joins TRBV6-2 or TRBV6-3 to TRBJ1-2, with 9 bases fitting TRBD1. The germline CDR1 and CDR2 sequences are MNHEY and SVGEGT. CDR3 length equals 15 residues. Trimming at V came to 6 bases and at J to 4 bases, leaving 9 bases not matched to a gene. The CDR3 sequence is CASRQQGARGYGYTF. Written as DNA, the CDR3 is TGTGCCAGCAGACAACAGGGGGCGCGTGGCTATGGCTACACCTTC.

This clonotype has a count of ten or more. This rearrangement joins TRBV20-1 to TRBJ2-5, with a weak D call TRBD2 (5 bases). The V end was cut by 3 bases, the J end by 4 bases, with 9 bases between. Germline V gives CDR1 DFQATT, CDR2 SNEGSKA (reference sequence). The length of the CDR3 is 12 residues. The CDR3 DNA sequence: TGCAGTGCTAGGAGCGGCGCAGAGACCCAGTACTTC. The encoded protein is CSARSGAETQYF.

This clonotype was counted many times. The V call is TRBV29-1, the J call TRBJ2-7; 15 bases fit TRBD2. There are 17 residues in the CDR3. CDR1 and CDR2 from the germline V gene are SQVTM and ANQGSEA. V lost 7 bases and J lost 4; bases outside the gene matches: 14. The CDR3 DNA is TGCAGCGCGAGAGGGACAGACGGGACTAGCGGGAGGTACGAGCAGTACTTC. It encodes CSARGTDGTSGRYEQYF.

This clonotype was picked up many times. V and J are TRBV4-1 and TRBJ1-1; D ambiguous. CDR1 is MGHRA and CDR2 is YSYEKL in the germline V gene. The CDR3 covers 13 residues. V was trimmed by 0 bases and J by 8 bases, leaving 10 bases between them. The CDR3 protein is CASSQETSREAFF. CDR3 bases: TGCGCCAGCAGCCAAGAAACCTCTAGGGAAGCTTTCTTT.

The rearrangement joins TRBV5-5 to TRBJ1-5; D is uncertain. Germline assignment: CDR1 SGHKS and CDR2 YYEKEE (reference sequence). Trimming took 4 bases from V and 3 from J, leaving 17 bases between them. This CDR3 spans 16 amino acids. The CDR3 reads CASSLGVGFNNQPQHF. DNA of the CDR3: TGTGCCAGCAGCCTGGGAGTAGGATTTAACAATCAGCCCCAGCATTTT.

This clonotype was picked up a small number of times. The CDR3 here is CASSLWRDAGGGETQYF. CDR3 nucleotides: TGTGCCAGCAGCTTGTGGCGGGATGCCGGAGGAGGAGAGACCCAGTACTTC. The V and J genes are TRBV5-6 and TRBJ2-5, with D perhaps matching TRBD2 (6 bases). Trimming took 1 base from V and 4 from J, leaving 20 bases between them. The length of the CDR3 is 17 residues. From germline, CDR1 is SGHDT and CDR2 YYEEEE.

This clonotype was picked up many times. This chain uses TRBV5-1 with TRBJ2-7, with D tentatively TRBD2 (5 bases). V was pared by 1 base and J by 1 base, with 15 bases between. The germline CDR1 and CDR2 sequences are SGHRS and YFSETQ. The CDR3 totals 16 residues. The CDR3 spells CASSLMGADYSYEQYF. In DNA form, the CDR3 reads TGCGCCAGCAGCTTGATGGGAGCGGATTATTCCTACGAGCAGTACTTC.

The table lists this clonotype with many counts. The chain joins TRBV6-5 to TRBJ2-3; no reliable D call. The CDR3 length is 14 residues. The V gene lost 2 bases and the J gene lost 0 bases, with 6 bases spanning the gap. Germline V CDR1 and CDR2: MNHEY, SVGAGI. The CDR3 region has the DNA TGTGCCAGCAGTTACATGGACAGCACAGATACGCAGTATTTT. Residues: CASSYMDSTDTQYF.

In its sample, this clonotype was seen many times. The genes are TRBV3-1 and TRBJ1-1; 7 bases line up with TRBD1. J gave up 5 bases and V 3 bases, and 3 bases lay outside the gene matches. CDR3 length: 13 residues. CDR1 LGHDT and CDR2 YNNKEL come from the germline V gene (reference sequence). CDR3 DNA sequence: TGTGCCAGCAGCCACAGGGGGTCGACTGAAGCTTTCTTT. This gives the protein CASSHRGSTEAFF.

This clonotype has ten or more counts. The CDR3 sequence: CASRGGGADTQYF. CDR3 coding DNA: TGTGCCAGCAGGGGTGGAGGGGCAGATACGCAGTATTTT. This rearrangement joins TRBV12-3 or TRBV12-4 to TRBJ2-3; perhaps TRBD2 as D (6 bases). This CDR3 spans 13 amino acids. Trimming removed 6 bases from V and 4 bases from J, with 11 bases in between.

The rearrangement joins TRBV4-3 to TRBJ2-1, with 10 bases matching TRBD2. V lost 4 bases to trimming and J lost 8 bases; unmatched junction nucleotides: 11. Germline values: CDR1 LGHNA, CDR2 YSLEER. The CDR3 runs 16 residues. The CDR3 nucleotides are TGCGCCAGCAGCCCAGCCCGGCTAGCGGGGGTATATGAGCAGTTCTTC. Encoded protein: CASSPARLAGVYEQFF.

This clonotype came up many times. The gene calls are TRBV12-3 or TRBV12-4 and TRBJ1-2; D gene uncertain. V shed 7 bases and J shed 8 bases, with 17 bases lying between them. This CDR3 is 13 amino acids long. The CDR3 region is CASTPDSGGGYTF. In DNA form, the CDR3 reads TGTGCCAGCACTCCCGATTCGGGTGGGGGCTACACCTTC.

This clonotype was counted many times. The V call is TRBV7-8, the J call TRBJ2-1; 7 nucleotides line up with TRBD1. Germline V lookup: CDR1 SGHVS, CDR2 FQNEAQ. After removal of 5 bases from V and 2 bases from J, the junction contained 9 bases not matched to a gene. The CDR3 totals 16 residues. CDR3 sequence: CASSPRDSSTYNEQFF. CDR3 DNA sequence: TGTGCCAGCAGCCCTCGGGACAGTTCCACCTACAATGAGCAGTTCTTC.

This clonotype was observed a few times. This chain links TRBV12-3 or TRBV12-4 with TRBJ1-1; no definite D call. This CDR3 has 13 residues. V gave up 3 bases and J gave up 4 bases, with 9 bases separating them. The chain's CDR3 is CASSFGAGTEAFF. The CDR3 nucleotides are TGTGCCAGCAGTTTCGGCGCGGGCACTGAAGCTTTCTTT.

In its sample, this clonotype was seen many times. V usage is TRBV5-6 and J usage is TRBJ1-2; TRBD1 agrees at 9 bases. Germline V CDR1 and CDR2: SGHDT, YYEEEE. The J segment lost 6 bases and the V segment lost 1 base, leaving 7 bases of the junction unmatched. The length of the CDR3 is 15 residues. CDR3 nucleotides: TGTGCCAGCAGCTTGCCGGGACAGGGAATAAATGGCTACACCTTC. It specifies CASSLPGQGINGYTF.

This clonotype has a count of ten or more. The chain has TRBV7-3 and TRBJ1-6; D remains unclear. V was cut by 5 bases and J by 8 bases, with 16 bases left in between. CDR1 is SGHTA, CDR2 FQGTGA, per germline. The CDR3 consists of 15 residues. Here the CDR3 reads CASSRTPGYDSPLHF. The CDR3 nucleotides are TGTGCCAGCAGCCGCACCCCGGGGTACGATTCACCCCTCCACTTT.